The 7 T cell receptor beta chains below were found in one sample sequenced in a study of T-cell memory formation after mild COVID-19. TCRdb reanalysed the 5' RACE reads using MiXCR and keeps one entry per CDR3 protein. Of around 320,000 distinct CDR3 sequences in the sample, 28% are singletons; the top ten hold less than 15%. Sequencing was performed on PBMCs or a T cell subset sorted from them (not recorded which). These receptors were collected from an adult woman who had mild COVID-19 (a few samples of this study predate the infection). Cell type and time point are not known.

In this sample, this clonotype turned up a few times. The chain uses TRBV5-1 and TRBJ2-3, with 8 bases aligning to TRBD2. Germline CDR1 SGHRS, CDR2 YFSETQ. The CDR3 loop spans 12 amino acids. Trimming removed 7 bases from V and 4 bases from J; junction bases left unmatched: 2. The DNA for the CDR3 is TGCGCCAGCGGACTAGCCCCAGATACGCAGTATTTT. It specifies CASGLAPDTQYF.

J is TRBJ1-6 and V is TRBV5-4; 8 positions match TRBD1. The CDR3 contains 15 residues. Germline V gene lookup returns CDR1 SGHNT and CDR2 YYREEE (reference sequence). V shed 6 bases, J shed 10 bases, and the junction held 12 bases outside the gene matches. Here the CDR3 DNA reads TGTGCCAGCACCGGGGGGACAGGACCGGCCTCACCCCTCCACTTT. It specifies CASTGGTGPASPLHF.

J is TRBJ1-5 and V is TRBV6-5; D is undetermined. In germline, CDR1 is MNHEY, CDR2 SVGAGI. V was shortened by 5 bases and J by 5 bases, with 10 bases between the two germline ends. The CDR3 has 13 residues. CDR3 DNA sequence: TGTGCCAGCAGTCGGACGCAATATCAGCCCCAGCATTTT. This translates into CASSRTQYQPQHF.

The chain recombines TRBV7-8 with TRBJ2-6; D call uncertain. The CDR3 sequence is 18 residues long. Germline CDR1 reads SGHVS; CDR2 reads FQNEAQ. V lost 2 bases, J lost 0 bases, and 14 bases lay in between. The chain's CDR3 is CASSLKTAAFSGANVLTF. In nucleotides, the CDR3 is TGTGCCAGCAGCTTAAAGACGGCAGCTTTCTCTGGGGCCAACGTCCTGACTTTC.

The rearrangement joins TRBV4-1 to TRBJ1-2; 7 nucleotides align to TRBD1. This CDR3 contains 14 residues. Per germline, CDR1 MGHRA and CDR2 YSYEKL. V gave up 0 bases and J gave up 4 bases; unmatched junction bases: 2. As DNA, the CDR3 is TGCGCCAGCAGCCAAGATAGGACAGGCTATGGCTACACCTTC. Translation gives CASSQDRTGYGYTF.

In its sample, this clonotype was seen a few times. J is TRBJ2-7 and V is TRBV12-3 or TRBV12-4, with TRBD2 matching over 8 bases. The CDR3 extends over 13 amino acids. V lost 8 bases, J lost 2 bases, and 5 bases stayed unmatched. CDR3 DNA sequence: TGTGCCAGCGCTCTAGCGGGCACCTACGAGCAGTACTTC. It is translated as CASALAGTYEQYF.

The rearrangement joins TRBV10-3 to TRBJ1-6; possible D gene TRBD1, 5 bases. V lost 6 bases to trimming and J lost 10 bases, with 19 bases between them. The CDR3 is 15 amino acids. Germline V gives CDR1 ENHRY, CDR2 SYGVKD. This CDR3 is CAIRAGSGKRSPLHF. The CDR3 nucleotides read TGTGCCATCAGGGCAGGGTCCGGGAAGCGGTCACCCCTCCACTTT.